These 19 T cell receptor beta chains came from one sample sequenced in a study of shared clonotypes between healthy human individuals. Data came from immunoSEQ multiplex PCR; TCRdb stores just in-frame clones and leaves some out. The data hold some 2 million clones, with 95% observed a single time. What was sequenced was naive CD4+ T cells sorted from blood. Stated subset: CD45RA+ positively selected. The receptors originated from a man aged 18 to 35 in good health.

V usage is TRBV6-6 and J usage is TRBJ2-3; unclear D gene. V shed 6 bases and J shed 0 bases, with 10 bases lying between them. CDR3 length: 14 amino acids. The germline gives CDR1 MNHNY, CDR2 SVGAGI (reference sequence). CDR3 DNA: TGTGCCAGCAGGGACGGTGCTAGCACAGATACGCAGTATTTT. Amino acids: CASRDGASTDTQYF.

This clone was observed a single time. The chain employs TRBV2 and TRBJ2-3; D might be TRBD1 (6 bases). Germline CDR1 and CDR2: SNHLY and FYNNEI. Trimming pared 11 bases from V and 3 bases from J, leaving 21 bases between. This CDR3 has 15 amino acids. DNA for the CDR3: TGTGCCGGGACCATACAGGGAACCCAAACAGATACGCAGTATTTT. Translated, it gives CAGTIQGTQTDTQYF.

There are a few counts of this clone. V usage is TRBV25-1 and J usage is TRBJ2-7; D ambiguous. Germline V gene sequence: CDR1 MGHDK, CDR2 SYGVNS. The CDR3 loop spans 15 amino acids. V lost 3 bases and J lost 0, with 12 bases in between. As DNA, the CDR3 is TGTGCCAGCAGTGACTTGGGCGTCAGCTCCTACGAGCAGTACTTC. Its protein is CASSDLGVSSYEQYF.

The sample holds one count of this clone. This chain links TRBV15 with TRBJ2-3, with D possibly matching TRBD2 (5 bases). The CDR3 runs 15 residues. The germline V and J ends were trimmed by 0 bases and 4 bases, with 11 bases remaining between them. Germline lookup yields CDR1 LNHNV and CDR2 YYDKDF (reference sequence). CDR3 nucleotide sequence: TGTGCCACCAGCAGAGAGGTGGGAGCTCCAGATACGCAGTATTTT. It specifies CATSREVGAPDTQYF.

The chain joins TRBV5-6 to TRBJ2-5; the D gene is possibly TRBD2 (6 bases). The germline V gene has CDR1 SGHDT and CDR2 YYEEEE. Trimming shortened V by 4 bases and J by 5 bases, and 12 bases separated the two germline ends. The CDR3 runs to 13 residues. CDR3 protein: CASSLAGLETQYF. The CDR3 DNA reads as TGTGCCAGCAGCCTCGCGGGGTTGGAGACCCAGTACTTC.

The genes are TRBV27 and TRBJ1-2; TRBD1 matches at 9 bases. The CDR3 covers 17 residues. Per the germline V gene, CDR1 is MNHEY and CDR2 is SMNVEV (reference sequence). V lost 5 bases and J lost 3; bases outside the gene matches: 13. CDR3 sequence (DNA): TGTGCCAGCAGTCCCCGGGACAGGGTCACAGGCTACTATGGCTACACCTTC. This gives the protein CASSPRDRVTGYYGYTF.

This clone showed up just a few times. The rearrangement uses TRBV4-3 and TRBJ2-1, with TRBD2 matching over 7 bases. The CDR3 has 16 amino acids. Germline V gene lookup returns CDR1 LGHNA and CDR2 YSLEER. Unmatched junction bases numbered 11, after V lost 1 base and J lost 8 bases. The CDR3 spells CASSQGRERVSDEQFF. As DNA, the CDR3 is TGCGCCAGCAGCCAAGGGCGGGAGAGGGTCAGCGATGAGCAGTTCTTC.

Comment on this clone: A much larger clone sits a single nucleotide away, making a read error possible. Other DNA sequences within the sample encode an identical CDR3. This rearrangement joins TRBV18 to TRBJ1-1; no clear D. Germline-derived CDR1 and CDR2 are KGHSH and LQKENI. This CDR3 region has 13 residues. V shed 3 bases and J shed 1 base, with 6 bases lying between them. The CDR3: CASSPRENTEAFF. The CDR3, as DNA: TGTGCCAGCTCACCTAGGGAGAACACTGAAGCTTTCTTT.

V and J are TRBV11-2 and TRBJ2-4, with D maybe TRBD1 (6 bases). Trimming shortened V by 4 bases and J by 9 bases, and 16 bases separated the two germline ends. Looked up from germline, CDR1 is SGHAT and CDR2 is FQNNGV. The CDR3 has 14 amino acids. The CDR3: CASSSIQGFGIQYF. The CDR3 nucleotides are TGTGCCAGCAGCTCCATACAGGGTTTTGGCATTCAGTACTTC.

This sequence joins TRBV7-9 and TRBJ1-4; no clear D. Deletions cut 2 bases from V and 7 bases from J, with 17 bases between. This CDR3 is 16 amino acids long. Germline CDR1 reads SEHNR; CDR2 reads FQNEAQ (reference sequence). The CDR3 loop reads CASSLLTPSTGEKLFF. Written as DNA, the CDR3 is TGTGCCAGCAGCTTACTTACTCCCTCAACTGGTGAAAAACTGTTTTTT.

The rearrangement joins TRBV6-6 to TRBJ2-7, with a tentative D call TRBD1 (8 bases). Between the trimmed V and J ends, which lost 6 bases and 6 bases, there was a span of 15 bases. The CDR3 extends over 13 amino acids. Germline assignment: CDR1 MNHNY and CDR2 SVGAGI (reference sequence). This chain's CDR3 is CASRDREGGEQYF. DNA of the CDR3: TGTGCCAGCAGGGACAGGGAGGGAGGCGAGCAGTACTTC.

The chain couples TRBV11-2 to TRBJ2-7; D may match TRBD1 or TRBD2 (5 bases each). This CDR3 comprises 14 residues. Germline V gives CDR1 SGHAT, CDR2 FQNNGV. Trimming removed 5 bases at V and 7 bases at J, with 18 bases between. The CDR3 DNA sequence: TGTGCCAGCAGCCCCGGGGCCGGCACCTTGGAGCAGTACTTC. It encodes CASSPGAGTLEQYF.

The CDR3 DNA sequence: TGTGCCAGCAGCTTAAGGGATCCCGCGGAGGACGGGCCCGGAGAGACCCAGTACTTC. It specifies CASSLRDPAEDGPGETQYF. V is TRBV7-6 and J is TRBJ2-5; possibly TRBD2 for D (5 bases). The CDR3 contains 19 residues. V was cut by 2 bases and J by 4 bases, with 26 bases left in between. Germline V gives CDR1 SGHVS, CDR2 FNYEAQ.

This chain connects TRBV19 to TRBJ2-5, with D perhaps matching TRBD1 (6 bases). The V gene lost 3 bases and the J gene lost 4 bases, with 15 bases spanning the gap. CDR3 length: 15 amino acids. CDR1 is LNHDA, CDR2 SQIVND, per germline (reference sequence). Here the CDR3 reads CASSIGQIDGETQYF. CDR3 DNA sequence: TGTGCCAGTAGTATTGGACAGATTGACGGAGAGACCCAGTACTTC. Filled out from reference TRBV19 and TRBJ2-5, the complete variable domain reads DGGITQSPKYLFRKEGQNVTLSCEQNLNHDAMYWYRQDPGQGLRLIYYSQIVNDFQKGDIAEGYSVSREKKESFPLTVTSAQKNPTAFYLCASSIGQIDGETQYFGPGTRLLVL.

The chain recombines TRBV19 with TRBJ1-1; D is perhaps TRBD1 (5 bases). This CDR3 spans 14 amino acids. The V gene lost 3 bases and the J gene lost 1 base, with 9 bases spanning the gap. CDR1 and CDR2 from the germline V gene are LNHDA and SQIVND (reference sequence). In DNA form, the CDR3 reads TGTGCCAGTAGTATGGGACGGCAGAACACTGAAGCTTTCTTT. Translation: CASSMGRQNTEAFF.

This rearrangement joins TRBV11-1 to TRBJ2-5; the D gene is possibly TRBD1 (6 bases). The length of the CDR3 is 15 residues. The V and J ends lost 1 base and 4 bases respectively, with 13 bases between them. Looked up from germline, CDR1 is SGHAT and CDR2 is FQDESV (reference sequence). The CDR3 coding sequence is TGTGCCAGCAGCTTAGACAGGGAGATAGGAGAGACCCAGTACTTC. It specifies CASSLDREIGETQYF. The complete variable domain, with remaining parts taken from reference TRBV11-1 and TRBJ2-5, reads EAEVAQSPRYKITEKSQAVAFWCDPISGHATLYWYRQILGQGPELLVQFQDESVVDDSQLPKDRFSAERLKGVDSTLKIQPAELGDSAMYLCASSLDREIGETQYFGPGTRLLVL.

V is TRBV7-2 and J is TRBJ2-1; 11 bases line up with TRBD1. The V gene end was trimmed by 4 bases and the J gene end by 7 bases; junction bases not matched to a gene: 3. Germline V gives CDR1 SGHTA, CDR2 FQGNSA. The CDR3 sequence is 14 residues long. The CDR3 loop is CASSSRDRGNEQFF. Written as DNA, the CDR3 is TGTGCCAGCAGCTCCCGGGACAGGGGGAATGAGCAGTTCTTC.

This clone is a singleton in its sample. The V gene is TRBV6-5, the J gene TRBJ2-4; tentatively, D is TRBD1 or TRBD2 (5 bases each). The CDR3 is 15 amino acids. The germline gives CDR1 MNHEY, CDR2 SVGAGI. Trimming removed 6 bases from V and 4 bases from J, with 16 bases in between. CDR3 DNA sequence: TGTGCCAGCAGCCGGGGCAGTACACGGAAAAACATTCAGTACTTC. Its protein is CASSRGSTRKNIQYF.

This chain connects TRBV10-3 to TRBJ1-2, with 11 bases fitting TRBD1. Germline lookup yields CDR1 ENHRY and CDR2 SYGVKD. The CDR3 has 15 residues. The trim removed 3 bases at V and 2 bases at J, leaving 2 bases unmatched. The CDR3 is CAISEWDRGNYGYTF. The CDR3 DNA sequence: TGTGCCATCAGTGAATGGGACAGGGGGAACTATGGCTACACCTTC.